This entry is about one T cell receptor beta chain. The data were taken from a study of blood T cells in healthy people across ages. Primers used in a second PCR of about 7 to 11 cycles were a sample-barcoded 5' primer and a J-beta primer mix. TCRdb independently ran MiXCR on the 5' RACE reads; one entry per CDR3 protein. The table includes some 1,500,000 distinct CDR3 sequences, 40% to 45% detected once. CDR3 size: 14 residues. With 2 bases removed from V and 5 bases from J, the gap between germline ends came to 10 bases. From germline, CDR1 is LGHNA and CDR2 YNFKEQ. The chain combines TRBV4-2 with TRBJ2-4; D is perhaps TRBD1 or TRBD2 (5 bases each). Specimen: blood. The receptor was isolated from a woman younger than 30 in good health. The CDR3 here is CASSQSGRENIQYF. The CDR3, as DNA: TGTGCCAGCAGCCAATCGGGGCGGGAAAACATTCAGTACTTC.